These 13 T cell receptor beta chains originate from one sample sequenced in a study of T-cell memory formation after mild COVID-19. TCRdb passed the 5' RACE reads through MiXCR, listing each CDR3 protein once. Among just over 200,000 distinct CDR3 sequences listed, 9.5% were seen once. Specimen: PBMCs or a T cell subset sorted from them (not recorded which). The receptors were gathered from a man aged 18 to 29 who had mild COVID-19 (a few samples of this study predate the infection). Cell type and time point are not known.

The rearrangement joins TRBV28 to TRBJ1-2; D is unresolved. CDR1 and CDR2 from the germline V gene are MDHEN and SYDVKM. Trimming left V 6 bases short and J 8 bases short, with 13 bases between. The CDR3 covers 12 residues. The CDR3 nucleotides are TGTGCCAGCAGCCCACCCAAAGGCGGCTACACCTTC. Protein sequence: CASSPPKGGYTF.

This clonotype was seen ten or more times. The V gene is TRBV4-3, the J gene TRBJ2-2; tentatively, D is TRBD2 (5 bases). Trimming shortened V by 6 bases and J by 3 bases, and 5 bases separated the two germline ends. The V gene's germline CDR1 is LGHNA and CDR2 YSLEER. CDR3 length: 12 amino acids. CDR3 protein: CASRDYTGELFF. As DNA, the CDR3 is TGCGCCAGCAGGGACTACACCGGGGAGCTGTTTTTT.

This clonotype has a handful of counts. The chain carries TRBV11-2 and TRBJ2-5; 7 bases match TRBD1. J gave up 5 bases and V 0 bases, and 6 bases lay outside the gene matches. This CDR3 has 15 residues. The germline V gene encodes CDR1 SGHAT and CDR2 FQNNGV. The DNA for the CDR3 is TGTGCCAGCAGCTTAGAGATGACAGGGCTCGAGACCCAGTACTTC. Amino acid sequence: CASSLEMTGLETQYF.

The gene calls are TRBV7-9 and TRBJ2-3; D is ambiguous. CDR1 is SEHNR and CDR2 is FQNEAQ in the germline V gene (reference sequence). Trimming took off 5 bases at V and 5 bases at J, with 11 bases between the two ends. This CDR3 has 13 residues. CDR3 in DNA: TGTGCCAGCAGCGCACAGAGTAGAGATACGCAGTATTTT. It is translated as CASSAQSRDTQYF.

This chain's CDR3 is CASSGQIYGYTF. Here the CDR3 DNA reads TGTGCCAGCAGCGGACAGATCTATGGCTACACCTTC. The chain couples TRBV6-6 to TRBJ1-2; D may be TRBD1 (6 bases). V lost 6 bases, J lost 4 bases, and 9 bases lay in between. There are 12 residues in the CDR3. Germline assignment: CDR1 MNHNY and CDR2 SVGAGI (reference sequence).

In its sample, this clonotype was seen a few times. This chain's CDR3 is CSASRGNYGYTF. Here the CDR3 DNA reads TGCAGCGCCTCCCGCGGGAACTATGGCTACACCTTC. The V call is TRBV29-1, the J call TRBJ1-2; D gene uncertain. Deletions cut 7 bases from V and 2 bases from J, with 11 bases between. CDR3 size: 12 residues. Per germline, CDR1 SQVTM and CDR2 ANQGSEA.

This clonotype was counted a few times. This chain links TRBV5-1 with TRBJ2-5, with D uncertain. The CDR3 covers 14 residues. V was cut by 0 bases and J by 4 bases, with 10 bases left in between. The V gene's germline CDR1 is SGHRS and CDR2 YFSETQ. DNA of the CDR3: TGCGCCAGCAGCTTGGGAGCGCCCCCAGAGACCCAGTACTTC. Translation gives CASSLGAPPETQYF.

This clonotype was detected ten times or more. The chain is built from TRBV20-1 and TRBJ1-1; 12 nucleotides line up with TRBD1. This CDR3 contains 15 residues. Germline V lookup: CDR1 DFQATT, CDR2 SNEGSKA (reference sequence). Germline trimming cut 3 bases from V and 4 bases from J; bases unmatched to any gene: 6. CDR3 bases: TGCAGTGCTAGCCCCGGGACAGGGGGCGTCACTGAAGCTTTCTTT. Translation gives CSASPGTGGVTEAFF.

This clonotype was counted a few times. This chain connects TRBV4-1 to TRBJ2-2; TRBD2 agrees at 7 bases. V lost 6 bases and J lost 1; bases outside the gene matches: 5. CDR1 MGHRA and CDR2 YSYEKL come from the germline V gene. The CDR3 has 15 residues. The CDR3 here is CASRFPGGNTGELFF. The CDR3 DNA sequence: TGCGCCAGCAGGTTCCCGGGGGGGAACACCGGGGAGCTGTTTTTT.

The chain has TRBV12-3 or TRBV12-4 and TRBJ2-6; the D is unclear. Deletions cut 3 bases from V and 4 bases from J, with 7 bases between. This CDR3 contains 14 residues. The CDR3 spells CASSLPRGANVLTF. In DNA, the CDR3 is TGTGCCAGCAGTTTGCCCAGGGGGGCCAACGTCCTGACTTTC.

The rearrangement links TRBV9 to TRBJ2-1; the D is unclear. Trimming cost V 3 bases and J 1 base, with 8 bases left between them. The germline V gene has CDR1 SGDLS and CDR2 YYNGEE. The CDR3 length is 14 residues. Here the CDR3 reads CASSAVPSYNEQFF. The CDR3 DNA reads TGTGCCAGCAGCGCCGTCCCATCCTACAATGAGCAGTTCTTC.

This clonotype has a handful of counts. CDR3 nucleotide sequence: TGCGCCAGCAGCCCCGGACTAGCGGGGGGTGAGCAGTACGTC. It specifies CASSPGLAGGEQYV. This chain connects TRBV5-1 to TRBJ2-7, with 14 bases that match TRBD2. V lost 4 bases, J lost 7 bases, and 4 bases stayed unmatched. CDR1 is SGHRS and CDR2 is YFSETQ in the germline V gene. This CDR3 spans 14 amino acids.

The CDR3 region has the DNA TGTGCCAGCAGACAACCAGGGGCTCCGCGGGTTGGTGAGCAGTTCTTC. Translated, it gives CASRQPGAPRVGEQFF. The chain has TRBV6-6 and TRBJ2-1; weak D call: TRBD1 (6 bases). Germline CDR1 is MNHNY and CDR2 is SVGAGI (reference sequence). The CDR3 totals 16 residues. Trimming took off 6 bases at V and 9 bases at J, with 24 bases between the two ends.